One and the same sample provided the 24 T cell receptor beta chains below, sequenced in a study of blood T cells in healthy people across ages. It was with a sample-barcoded 5' primer and a J-beta primer mix that a second PCR of roughly 7 to 12 cycles was run. Via MiXCR, TCRdb re-called the 5' RACE reads, giving one row per CDR3 protein. The profile shows 350,000 to 450,000 distinct CDR3 sequences, roughly half of them singletons. The sequencing sample was made of blood. The source of these receptors is a man aged 60-69 years in good health.

This clonotype appeared a few times. The chain recombines TRBV7-2 with TRBJ1-2; no clear D gene. This CDR3 comprises 13 residues. V lost 2 bases and J lost 2, with 6 bases in between. Germline-derived CDR1 and CDR2 are SGHTA and FQGNSA. For the CDR3, the DNA is TGTGCCAGCAGCTTAAGGCAGAACTATGGCTACACCTTC. It translates to CASSLRQNYGYTF. The full variable domain, with the rest looked up from reference TRBV7-2 and TRBJ1-2, is GAGVSQSPSNKVTEKGKDVELRCDPISGHTALYWYRQSLGQGLEFLIYFQGNSAPDKSGLPSDRFSAERTGGSVSTLTIQRTQQEDSAVYLCASSLRQNYGYTFGSGTRLTVV.

The chain uses TRBV6-5 and TRBJ2-4; 8 bases agree with TRBD2. Judging by the DNA end, TRBJ2-7 fits better; the J call may be wrong. Per the germline V gene, CDR1 is MNHEY and CDR2 is SVGAGI. The CDR3 consists of 14 residues. In nucleotides, the CDR3 is TGTGCCAGCACCCGGACTAGCTTAACCTACGAGCAGTACTTC. It codes for CASTRTSLTYEQYF.

This clonotype was seen more than once but under ten times. This rearrangement joins TRBV5-1 to TRBJ1-2, with TRBD1 as a possible D gene (5 bases). The CDR3 covers 13 residues. In germline, CDR1 is SGHRS, CDR2 YFSETQ. Trimming removed 4 bases at V and 3 bases at J, with 10 bases between. CDR3 protein: CASSAGYDYGYTF. The CDR3 DNA reads TGCGCCAGCAGCGCAGGGTACGACTATGGCTACACCTTC. The full variable domain, its missing parts supplied by reference TRBV5-1 and TRBJ1-2, is KAGVTQTPRYLIKTRGQQVTLSCSPISGHRSVSWYQQTPGQGLQFLFEYFSETQRNKGNFPGRFSGRQFSNSRSEMNVSTLELGDSALYLCASSAGYDYGYTFGSGTRLTVV.

This chain joins TRBV7-2 and TRBJ2-4; 7 bases line up with TRBD2. This CDR3 spans 13 amino acids. Trimming at V came to 10 bases and at J to 6 bases, leaving 9 bases not matched to a gene. CDR1 is SGHTA and CDR2 is FQGNSA in the germline V gene. CDR3 bases: TGTGCCACGGCGCGGGAGTCGGGAAACATTCAGTACTTC. Its protein is CATARESGNIQYF.

This rearrangement joins TRBV7-2 to TRBJ1-2; D is perhaps TRBD1 (6 bases). This CDR3 spans 14 amino acids. CDR1 and CDR2 from the germline V gene are SGHTA and FQGNSA. The ends were cut back, 7 bases at V and 5 bases at J, with 17 bases in the middle. This CDR3 is CASTLMGGRYGYTF. CDR3 sequence (DNA): TGTGCCAGCACCCTAATGGGGGGCAGATATGGCTACACCTTC.

This clonotype was seen more than once but under ten times. The genes are TRBV7-6 and TRBJ2-7; D is perhaps TRBD2 (5 bases). This CDR3 contains 13 residues. Trimming pared 3 bases from V and 7 bases from J, leaving 13 bases between. Per the germline V gene, CDR1 is SGHVS and CDR2 is FNYEAQ. The chain's CDR3 is CASSLGVTGEQYF. The CDR3, as DNA: TGTGCCAGCAGCTTGGGTGTTACGGGGGAGCAGTACTTC. Full variable domain (rest looked up from reference TRBV7-6 and TRBJ2-7): GAGVSQSPRYKVTKRGQDVALRCDPISGHVSLYWYRQALGQGPEFLTYFNYEAQQDKSGLPNDRFSAERPEGSISTLTIQRTEQRDSAMYRCASSLGVTGEQYFGPGTRLTVT.

The J gene is TRBJ2-3, the V gene TRBV20-1, with TRBD2 identical over 10 bases. The CDR3 runs 16 residues. J gave up 6 bases and V 3 bases, and 12 bases lay outside the gene matches. Germline V CDR1 and CDR2: DFQATT, SNEGSKA (reference sequence). The CDR3 nucleotides read TGCAGTGCTAGGGGCCCCTCAGCGGGAGGGCCGGATACGCAGTATTTT. Translated, it gives CSARGPSAGGPDTQYF.

This clonotype turned up a few times. The rearrangement uses TRBV20-1 and TRBJ2-6, with D unresolved. The length of the CDR3 is 15 residues. From germline, CDR1 is DFQATT and CDR2 SNEGSKA (reference sequence). Trimming stripped 6 bases from V and 0 bases from J, with 12 bases between. The CDR3 region is CSAHIDNSGANVLTF. The CDR3 DNA reads as TGCAGTGCCCATATCGACAACTCTGGGGCCAACGTCCTGACTTTC.

This sequence joins TRBV7-2 and TRBJ2-5, with TRBD2 matching over 12 bases. Germline trimming cut 5 bases from V and 0 bases from J; bases unmatched to any gene: 16. This CDR3 is 20 amino acids long. CDR1 is SGHTA, CDR2 FQGNSA, per germline. CDR3 coding DNA: TGTGCCAGCAGCCCTCGTAGGGGGCTAGCGGGGGGGTGGTACCAAGAGACCCAGTACTTC. This translates into CASSPRRGLAGGWYQETQYF.

This rearrangement joins TRBV27 to TRBJ2-5; TRBD2 agrees at 12 bases. The J call is doubtful: the DNA matches TRBJ2-7 better. This CDR3 is 14 amino acids long. Per the germline V gene, CDR1 is MNHEY and CDR2 is SMNVEV (reference sequence). CDR3 sequence (DNA): TGTGCCAGCAGTGTGACTAGCGGGGGCGGCGAGCAGTACTTC. Translated, it gives CASSVTSGGGEQYF.

This clonotype was observed at least ten times. The rearrangement uses TRBV4-2 and TRBJ2-5, with 8 positions matching TRBD2. The germline V gene encodes CDR1 LGHNA and CDR2 YNFKEQ. J gave up 2 bases and V 1 base, and 3 bases lay outside the gene matches. The CDR3 sequence is 15 residues long. This CDR3 reads CASSQGTSGQETQYF. The CDR3, as DNA: TGTGCCAGCAGCCAAGGAACTAGCGGACAAGAGACCCAGTACTTC.

This clonotype was detected only a few times. V is TRBV7-3 and J is TRBJ2-1; 9 bases agree with TRBD1. Germline CDR1 SGHTA, CDR2 FQGTGA. Unmatched junction bases numbered 5, after V lost 5 bases and J lost 3 bases. The CDR3 extends over 15 amino acids. The DNA of the CDR3 is TGTGCCAGCAGCCCGACAGGGGGATACTACAATGAGCAGTTCTTC. Protein sequence: CASSPTGGYYNEQFF.

In its sample, this clonotype was seen a few times. The chain recombines TRBV12-5 with TRBJ2-7, with D perhaps given as TRBD1 or TRBD2 (5 bases each). Trimming cost V 1 base and J 0 bases, with 19 bases left between them. The CDR3 runs to 18 residues. Germline CDR1 LGHNT, CDR2 FRNRAP. The CDR3 region has the DNA TGTGCTAGTGGTTTGGCCCTGACCGGGACCGTCAGCTCCTACGAGCAGTACTTC. Amino acid sequence: CASGLALTGTVSSYEQYF.

The genes are TRBV11-1 and TRBJ1-2; no reliable D call. The germline V gene encodes CDR1 SGHAT and CDR2 FQDESV (reference sequence). V dropped 4 bases and J dropped 0 bases, with 6 bases sitting between them. CDR3 length equals 13 residues. The CDR3 sequence is CASSYAPNYGYTF. CDR3 nucleotide sequence: TGTGCCAGCAGCTACGCCCCTAACTATGGCTACACCTTC.

The sample holds a few counts of this clonotype. This rearrangement joins TRBV7-6 to TRBJ2-4, with D uncertain. The end of the DNA is better explained by TRBJ2-7, so the J call may be wrong. The CDR3 sequence is 16 residues long. CDR1 SGHVS and CDR2 FNYEAQ come from the germline V gene. Here the CDR3 DNA reads TGTGCCAGCAGCTTAGTTCTTACCTTTTCGAGCTACGAGCAGTACTTC. Its translation is CASSLVLTFSSYEQYF.

In regard to this clonotype: It may be a read error: a sequence one base away is much more abundant. This chain uses TRBV7-2 with TRBJ2-5, with TRBD2 matching 12 bases. The J call may be faulty, since TRBJ2-1 better matches the DNA end. This CDR3 has 18 amino acids. Germline values: CDR1 SGHTA, CDR2 FQGNSA. The CDR3 nucleotides read TGTGCCAGCAGCCTAGCGGGAGGGCCGTCTCCGGCACAAGAGACCCAGTTCTTC. It specifies CASSLAGGPSPAQETQFF.

This clonotype was counted between two and nine times. The chain carries TRBV4-2 and TRBJ1-2, with TRBD1 identical over 10 bases. This CDR3 comprises 14 residues. The ends lost 4 bases at V and 6 bases at J; junction bases unmatched: 5. Germline CDR1 LGHNA, CDR2 YNFKEQ. The CDR3 spells CASSLGTGVDGYTF. Here the CDR3 DNA reads TGTGCCAGCAGCCTTGGGACAGGGGTAGATGGCTACACCTTC.

The sample holds many counts of this clonotype. The rearrangement uses TRBV6-1 and TRBJ2-1; TRBD2 aligns across 8 bases. The germline gives CDR1 MNHNS, CDR2 SASEGT. CDR3 length: 16 amino acids. V lost 4 bases to trimming and J lost 0 bases; unmatched junction nucleotides: 5. This chain's CDR3 is CASSAGLAGSYNEQFF. The CDR3 DNA reads as TGTGCCAGCAGTGCGGGCCTAGCGGGCTCCTACAATGAGCAGTTCTTC.

A remark on this clonotype: A much bigger clone sits one base away, suggesting this may be a read error. J is TRBJ1-2 and V is TRBV4-1; the D gene is possibly TRBD1 (5 bases). The CDR3 length is 15 residues. CDR1 is MGHRA, CDR2 YSYEKL, per germline. For the CDR3, the DNA is TGCACCAGCAGCCCGACCGTGGGGGTTATCTATGGCTACACCTTC. This encodes CTSSPTVGVIYGYTF.

The chain uses TRBV20-1 and TRBJ2-1; TRBD2 matches 8 bases. Germline CDR1 and CDR2: DFQATT and SNEGSKA (reference sequence). The CDR3 totals 16 residues. V was pared by 0 bases and J by 7 bases, with 11 bases of the junction left unmatched. CDR3 protein: CSARDLAGLGANEQFF. In nucleotides, the CDR3 is TGCAGTGCTAGAGATTTAGCGGGACTGGGAGCAAATGAGCAGTTCTTC.

The genes are TRBV7-3 and TRBJ2-1; 9 nucleotides line up with TRBD2. Trimming removed 5 bases from V and 8 bases from J; junction bases left unmatched: 13. CDR3 length equals 16 residues. Germline V lookup: CDR1 SGHTA, CDR2 FQGTGA. In nucleotides, the CDR3 is TGTGCCAGCAGCACCTCGGCCCTAGCGGGAAGGGATGAGCAGTTCTTC. Amino acid sequence: CASSTSALAGRDEQFF.

DNA of the CDR3: TGCGCCAGCAGCGTGGACCTGGTCGACACCCAGTACTTC. Amino acid sequence: CASSVDLVDTQYF. The chain couples TRBV5-1 to TRBJ2-7; no definite D call. The germline CDR1 and CDR2 sequences are SGHRS and YFSETQ. The CDR3 totals 13 residues. V gave up 4 bases and J gave up 10 bases, with 18 bases separating them.

The CDR3 nucleotides are TGCAGCGCCGCCCTTAACTATGGCTACACCTTC. Its translation is CSAALNYGYTF. The rearrangement uses TRBV29-1 and TRBJ1-2; D gene unclear. V was clipped by 7 bases and J by 1 base, with 7 bases between them. The germline gives CDR1 SQVTM, CDR2 ANQGSEA. There are 11 residues in the CDR3.

The rearrangement links TRBV7-8 to TRBJ1-2; possibly TRBD1 for D (6 bases). This CDR3 region has 13 residues. Trimming took 0 bases from V and 8 from J, leaving 10 bases between them. Germline CDR1 SGHVS, CDR2 FQNEAQ. The CDR3 coding sequence is TGTGCCAGCAGCTTAGCGGGAGGGGGAGGCTACACCTTC. The encoded protein is CASSLAGGGGYTF.